What follows is one T cell receptor (beta chain) and its context. The antigen is undetermined. This sample is drawn from a study of T cell repertoires in ileal Crohn's disease. Adults with ileal or ileocolonic Crohn's disease and an indication for resection were eligible. Germline V gene sequence: CDR1 SGHDT, CDR2 YYEEEE. V trimming: 0 bases; J trimming: 7 bases; junction bases outside the gene matches: 12. This CDR3 has 16 amino acids. Approximately 550 nanograms of biopsy DNA per sample underwent TCRB immunosequencing. Method: immunoSEQ multiplex PCR; TCRdb's copy keeps in-frame clones and lacks some. Of about 6,400 clones listed, 79% are singletons. Overall study findings and caveats: Compared with CD4 T cells, sorted CD8 cells carried more expanded clones. Clonality above 26.8% at surgery always came with endoscopic recurrence.

The material sequenced was ileal tissue. The chain uses TRBV5-6 and TRBJ1-1; 7 nucleotides line up with TRBD1. The receptor comes from an adult with Crohn's disease. CDR3 DNA: TGTGCCAGCAGCTTGGGAAGGGACAGCCTCTCAAATGAAGCTTTCTTT. This gives the protein CASSLGRDSLSNEAFF.